One sample yielded the 30 T cell receptor beta chains listed below, sequenced in a study of T cell changes during pregnancy in multiple sclerosis. The data were produced by immunoSEQ multiplex PCR, yet TCRdb's version contains in-frame clones alone and is incomplete. This sample has approximately 57,000 clones; about 91% occur once, and the top ten carry roughly 0.2%. Material: CD4+ T cells from peripheral blood mononuclear cells, obtained in the second trimester of pregnancy. All receptors come from a female donor with multiple sclerosis, enrolled in a pregnancy study.

The chain employs TRBV14 and TRBJ1-2; maybe TRBD1 (5 bases). CDR3 length: 14 amino acids. CDR1 is SGHDN, CDR2 FVKESK, per germline. Between the trimmed V and J ends, which lost 0 bases and 4 bases, there was a span of 9 bases. Here the CDR3 reads CASSQDLRVYGYTF. In nucleotides, the CDR3 is TGTGCCAGCAGCCAAGATCTCAGGGTCTATGGCTACACCTTC.

The chain couples TRBV12-2 to TRBJ2-5; TRBD2 is the table's D call, not checked against the DNA. TRBV12-2 is a pseudogene. The CDR3 runs to 17 residues. The CDR3 nucleotides are TGTGCAAGTCGCTTACACACTAGCCCCTCACGGGTGGAGACCCAGTACTTC. Its protein is CASRLHTSPSRVETQYF.

J is TRBJ1-5 and V is TRBV2; 7 bases match TRBD1. In germline, CDR1 is SNHLY, CDR2 FYNNEI. V trimming: 6 bases; J trimming: 5 bases; junction bases outside the gene matches: 7. CDR3 length: 14 amino acids. The CDR3 reads CASSLQGMDQPQHF. CDR3 DNA: TGTGCCAGCAGCTTACAGGGGATGGATCAGCCCCAGCATTTT.

This clone was detected a few times. The chain is built from TRBV29-1 and TRBJ1-1; D uncertain. Per germline, CDR1 SQVTM and CDR2 ANQGSEA. Trimming left V 0 bases short and J 5 bases short, with 10 bases between. This CDR3 region has 13 residues. CDR3 residues: CSVEDPGRTEAFF. CDR3 bases: TGCAGCGTTGAAGATCCCGGGAGGACTGAAGCTTTCTTT.

The chain recombines TRBV5-1 with TRBJ1-1; TRBD1 is a possible D gene (5 bases). V was pared by 6 bases and J by 0 bases, with 12 bases between. The CDR3 sequence is 14 residues long. Per the germline V gene, CDR1 is SGHRS and CDR2 is YFSETQ. CDR3 bases: TGCGCCAGCAACTCGGACATCATGAACACTGAAGCTTTCTTT. It yields the protein CASNSDIMNTEAFF.

The V gene is TRBV10-3, the J gene TRBJ1-6; TRBD1 agrees at 8 bases. V lost 10 bases, J lost 0 bases, and 14 bases stayed unmatched. The germline V gene has CDR1 ENHRY and CDR2 SYGVKD. CDR3 length: 18 amino acids. The CDR3 sequence: CASRRTGLESSYNSPLHF. In DNA, the CDR3 is TGTGCCAGTAGGAGGACAGGGTTGGAGAGCTCCTATAATTCACCCCTCCACTTT.

J is TRBJ2-3 and V is TRBV2; TRBD2 agrees at 7 bases. In germline, CDR1 is SNHLY, CDR2 FYNNEI. V gave up 4 bases and J gave up 4 bases; unmatched junction bases: 5. The CDR3 has 14 amino acids. The CDR3 DNA reads TGTGCCAGCAGTGCTGGACTAGGGCCAGATACGCAGTATTTT. Protein: CASSAGLGPDTQYF.

The chain recombines TRBV7-2 with TRBJ2-4; weak D call: TRBD1 (6 bases). CDR1 SGHTA and CDR2 FQGNSA come from the germline V gene. The CDR3 totals 13 residues. V gave up 1 base and J gave up 13 bases, with 14 bases separating them. The CDR3 spells CASSLEASDSQYF. CDR3 DNA: TGTGCCAGCAGCTTAGAGGCTTCGGACAGCCAGTACTTC. The variable domain in full, with the rest retrieved from reference TRBV7-2 and TRBJ2-4, is GAGVSQSPSNKVTEKGKDVELRCDPISGHTALYWYRQSLGQGLEFLIYFQGNSAPDKSGLPSDRFSAERTGGSVSTLTIQRTQQEDSAVYLCASSLEASDSQYFGAGTRLSVL.

The chain has TRBV6-1 and TRBJ1-5; 7 nucleotides agree with TRBD1. The CDR3 runs to 14 residues. Germline V gene data show CDR1 as MNHNS and CDR2 as SASEGT. Unmatched junction bases numbered 4, after V lost 6 bases and J lost 2 bases. CDR3 residues: CASSSTGGNQPQHF. CDR3 coding DNA: TGTGCCAGCAGCTCCACAGGGGGCAATCAGCCCCAGCATTTT.

This chain uses TRBV6-1 with TRBJ2-5; D may be TRBD2 (6 bases). V was clipped by 1 base and J by 1 base, with 13 bases between them. The CDR3 sequence is 16 residues long. Germline lookup yields CDR1 MNHNS and CDR2 SASEGT. CDR3: CASSEVALGGQETQYF. DNA of the CDR3: TGTGCCAGCAGTGAAGTTGCCCTCGGGGGCCAAGAGACCCAGTACTTC.

CDR3: CAISEPLSGGAADTQYF. In DNA form, the CDR3 reads TGTGCCATCAGTGAACCCCTTAGCGGGGGGGCCGCAGATACGCAGTATTTT. V and J are TRBV10-3 and TRBJ2-3; 11 nucleotides line up with TRBD2. The CDR3 is 17 amino acids. CDR1 and CDR2 (germline): ENHRY, SYGVKD. J lost 4 bases, V lost 3 bases, and 9 bases had no gene match.

The chain carries TRBV27 and TRBJ2-7; D is possibly TRBD2 (6 bases). The CDR3 extends over 15 amino acids. Looked up from germline, CDR1 is MNHEY and CDR2 is SMNVEV (reference sequence). V lost 0 bases to trimming and J lost 3 bases, with 12 bases between them. In DNA form, the CDR3 reads TGTGCCAGCAGTTTATCCGGAGGGTACGGCTACGAGCAGTACTTC. Its protein product is CASSLSGGYGYEQYF.

The chain employs TRBV5-1 and TRBJ2-3, with 11 positions matching TRBD1. This CDR3 contains 17 residues. Germline V gene lookup returns CDR1 SGHRS and CDR2 YFSETQ. V lost 3 bases and J lost 4; bases outside the gene matches: 10. The CDR3 sequence is CASSSVPPGQGADTQYF. CDR3 DNA: TGCGCCAGCAGCTCGGTCCCTCCGGGACAGGGGGCAGATACGCAGTATTTT. Looking up the rest from reference TRBV5-1 and TRBJ2-3 gives the full variable domain: KAGVTQTPRYLIKTRGQQVTLSCSPISGHRSVSWYQQTPGQGLQFLFEYFSETQRNKGNFPGRFSGRQFSNSRSEMNVSTLELGDSALYLCASSSVPPGQGADTQYFGPGTRLTVL.

As regards this clone: One end of the junction varies from germline; a read error may be responsible. The gene calls are TRBV4-2 and TRBJ1-5; 7 nucleotides match TRBD1. The CDR3 has 13 residues. CDR1 and CDR2 from the germline V gene are LGHNA and YNFKEQ. The CDR3 protein is CASSPDRVQAQHF. The DNA of the CDR3 is TGTGCCAGCAGCCCCGACAGGGTTCAGGCCCAGCATTTT.

With regard to this clone: The same CDR3 arises from other DNA sequences in this sample as well. This rearrangement joins TRBV6-5 to TRBJ1-2, with 9 bases that match TRBD1. There are 13 residues in the CDR3. The germline CDR1 and CDR2 sequences are MNHEY and SVGAGI. With 6 bases clipped from V and 5 bases from J, the junction kept 4 bases outside the gene matches. This CDR3 is CASSRDRVYGYTF. In DNA form, the CDR3 reads TGTGCCAGCAGCCGGGACAGGGTTTATGGCTACACCTTC.

This clone was detected once. The rearrangement joins TRBV6-5 to TRBJ2-3; the D gene is possibly TRBD2 (5 bases). The CDR3 contains 12 residues. Trimming cost V 6 bases and J 6 bases, with 10 bases left between them. Germline assignment: CDR1 MNHEY and CDR2 SVGAGI. The CDR3 nucleotides read TGTGCCAGCAGGGCCCCGGGGGATACGCAGTATTTT. Protein product: CASRAPGDTQYF.

The rearrangement uses TRBV30 and TRBJ1-4, with D maybe TRBD1 (5 bases). Germline V gene lookup returns CDR1 GTSNPN and CDR2 SVGIG (reference sequence). Trimming shortened V by 4 bases and J by 5 bases, and 17 bases separated the two germline ends. The CDR3 covers 15 residues. The CDR3 nucleotides are TGTGCCTGGACAAGCATGACCGGGGGGAATGAAAAACTGTTTTTT. The encoded protein is CAWTSMTGGNEKLFF. The full variable domain, completed using reference TRBV30 and TRBJ1-4, is SQTIHQWPATLVQPVGSPLSLECTVEGTSNPNLYWYRQAAGRGLQLLFYSVGIGQISSEVPQNLSASRPQDRQFILSSKKLLLSDSGFYLCAWTSMTGGNEKLFFGSGTQLSVL.

The gene calls are TRBV4-2 and TRBJ2-5, with TRBD2 matching 10 bases. The germline V gene encodes CDR1 LGHNA and CDR2 YNFKEQ. This CDR3 region has 17 residues. The junction had 5 bases not matched to a gene; V was cut back by 1 base and J by 0 bases. The CDR3 sequence: CASSQGGSGGYQETQYF. DNA for the CDR3: TGTGCCAGCAGCCAAGGGGGTAGCGGGGGGTACCAAGAGACCCAGTACTTC.

The chain links TRBV20-1 to TRBJ2-3; no reliable D call. The germline V gene encodes CDR1 DFQATT and CDR2 SNEGSKA (reference sequence). The V end was cut by 5 bases, the J end by 6 bases, with 9 bases between. The CDR3 totals 11 residues. For the CDR3, the DNA is TGCAGTGCTTTTGGCCCCGATACGCAGTATTTT. This gives the protein CSAFGPDTQYF.

This clone appeared once. The rearrangement joins TRBV13 to TRBJ2-2; possibly TRBD2 for D (6 bases). Germline CDR1 and CDR2: PRHDT and FYEKMQ (reference sequence). The V end lost 5 bases, the J end lost 7 bases, and 17 bases lay between the germline ends. The CDR3 runs 15 residues. CDR3 amino acids: CASSTVREFGGELFF. CDR3 sequence (DNA): TGTGCCAGCAGCACCGTCCGGGAGTTCGGCGGGGAGCTGTTTTTT.

The chain recombines TRBV6-1 with TRBJ2-5; D perhaps matches TRBD2 (7 bases). CDR1 and CDR2 (germline): MNHNS, SASEGT. V lost 2 bases and J 6 bases, leaving 16 bases between the germline ends. The length of the CDR3 is 15 residues. This CDR3 reads CASSERGGGGKTQYF. The CDR3 coding sequence is TGTGCCAGCAGTGAAAGGGGGGGAGGTGGTAAGACCCAGTACTTC.

The chain couples TRBV19 to TRBJ1-4, with 7 bases matching TRBD1. This CDR3 has 15 amino acids. In germline, CDR1 is LNHDA, CDR2 SQIVND (reference sequence). Germline trimming cut 4 bases from V and 8 bases from J; bases unmatched to any gene: 10. The CDR3 region is CASSNRKGAGEKLFF. The CDR3 bases are TGTGCCAGTAGTAACCGAAAGGGGGCCGGAGAAAAACTGTTTTTT.

The V call is TRBV4-1, the J call TRBJ2-4, with 15 bases identical to TRBD2. The CDR3 has 17 residues. Germline V lookup: CDR1 MGHRA, CDR2 YSYEKL. V dropped 4 bases and J dropped 0; count of bases not matched to a gene: 1. CDR3: CASSRTSGGGAKNIQYF. For the CDR3, the DNA is TGCGCCAGCAGCCGGACTAGCGGGGGGGGAGCCAAAAACATTCAGTACTTC.

This chain uses TRBV28 with TRBJ2-1; unclear D gene. The V gene's germline CDR1 is MDHEN and CDR2 SYDVKM. V lost 6 bases, J lost 8 bases, and 8 bases lay in between. This CDR3 is 11 amino acids long. The CDR3 nucleotides read TGTGCCAGCAGCCCGTCGGATGAGCAGTTCTTC. Amino acid sequence: CASSPSDEQFF.

CDR3 in amino acids: CAWSFSRGSGGYTF. CDR3 DNA sequence: TGTGCCTGGAGTTTCTCTAGGGGGTCTGGGGGCTACACCTTC. The V and J genes are TRBV30 and TRBJ1-2, with D possibly being TRBD1 (6 bases). In germline, CDR1 is GTSNPN, CDR2 SVGIG (reference sequence). V was shortened by 2 bases and J by 8 bases, with 18 bases between the two germline ends. CDR3 length equals 14 residues.

This chain links TRBV28 with TRBJ2-7; D unclear. Germline loops: CDR1 MDHEN, CDR2 SYDVKM. CDR3 length: 12 residues. The ends were cut back, 5 bases at V and 12 bases at J, with 17 bases in the middle. DNA for the CDR3: TGTGCCAGCAGTCCCCCTGTAGATCAGCGGTACTTC. Protein sequence: CASSPPVDQRYF.

The chain uses TRBV7-2 and TRBJ2-1, with D maybe TRBD2 (6 bases). CDR3 size: 14 residues. V dropped 1 base and J dropped 5 bases, with 9 bases sitting between them. From germline, CDR1 is SGHTA and CDR2 FQGNSA. The CDR3 bases are TGTGCCAGCAGCTTAGGCGGGGTAAACAATGAGCAGTTCTTC. This codes for CASSLGGVNNEQFF.

The chain links TRBV6-1 to TRBJ1-6, with D unresolved. The CDR3 sequence is 14 residues long. CDR1 and CDR2 (germline): MNHNS, SASEGT. The V end was cut by 7 bases, the J end by 9 bases, with 16 bases between. Here the CDR3 DNA reads TGTGCCAGCAAGGAATTTCAGCGGCGTTCACCCCTCCACTTT. Its translation: CASKEFQRRSPLHF.

The chain recombines TRBV4-1 with TRBJ2-3; D not resolved. CDR1 and CDR2 from the germline V gene are MGHRA and YSYEKL. The CDR3 contains 14 residues. The V and J ends lost 0 bases and 1 base respectively, with 5 bases between them. This CDR3 reads CASSQEGGTDTQYF. The CDR3 region has the DNA TGCGCCAGCAGCCAAGAGGGCGGCACAGATACGCAGTATTTT.

The rearrangement links TRBV30 to TRBJ2-5; 8 bases line up with TRBD2. The CDR3 is 14 residues long. Germline CDR1 reads GTSNPN; CDR2 reads SVGIG (reference sequence). The V and J ends lost 4 bases and 5 bases, in that order; junction bases with no gene match: 9. In DNA form, the CDR3 reads TGTGCCTGGACCCTAGGACTAGCAAGGGAGACCCAGTACTTC. Translation gives CAWTLGLARETQYF.